The 5 T cell receptor beta chains below were found in one sample sequenced in a study of blood T cell repertoires in COVID-19. Method: immunoSEQ multiplex PCR; TCRdb's copy keeps in-frame clones and lacks some. The sample lists about 240,000 clones, around 81% occurring once. The sequenced sample consisted of peripheral blood. The receptors were gathered from a man aged 25-45 years who had recovered from COVID-19.

This clone was observed a single time. This chain joins TRBV12-3 or TRBV12-4 and TRBJ1-4, with D perhaps matching TRBD1 (5 bases). Between the trimmed V and J ends, which lost 8 bases and 4 bases, there was a span of 11 bases. The CDR3 extends over 13 amino acids. This chain's CDR3 is CASWGDVNEKLFF. Here the CDR3 DNA reads TGTGCCAGCTGGGGGGACGTTAATGAAAAACTGTTTTTT.

The V gene is TRBV28, the J gene TRBJ1-1, with D possibly being TRBD1 (6 bases). Trimming cost V 4 bases and J 11 bases, with 17 bases left between them. Germline CDR1 MDHEN, CDR2 SYDVKM. The CDR3 runs to 13 residues. CDR3 coding DNA: TGTGCCAGCAGTTCCCACGGGACAACCAGGGCTTTCTTT. Translation gives CASSSHGTTRAFF.

The chain couples TRBV28 to TRBJ1-3; D unclear. V was cut by 2 bases and J by 0 bases, with 8 bases left in between. The CDR3 loop spans 15 amino acids. The germline CDR1 and CDR2 sequences are MDHEN and SYDVKM. CDR3 bases: TGTGCCAGCAGTTTAGGAGGGATCTCTGGAAACACCATATATTTT. Translation gives CASSLGGISGNTIYF.

The chain employs TRBV12-3 or TRBV12-4 and TRBJ1-4; D ambiguous. The length of the CDR3 is 13 residues. V lost 5 bases to trimming and J lost 0 bases, with 4 bases between them. CDR3 amino acids: CASSPTTNEKLFF. CDR3 nucleotide sequence: TGTGCCAGCAGTCCCACAACTAATGAAAAACTGTTTTTT.

This chain uses TRBV5-1 with TRBJ1-1; D possibly corresponds to TRBD1 (6 bases). CDR1 is SGHRS, CDR2 YFSETQ, per germline. Trimming removed 0 bases from V and 4 bases from J, with 10 bases in between. This CDR3 has 14 residues. DNA of the CDR3: TGCGCCAGCAGCTTGGAACAGGGTAGCACTGAAGCTTTCTTT. Its protein product is CASSLEQGSTEAFF.